These 18 T cell receptor beta chains were all obtained from the same sample, sequenced in a study of cytomegalovirus exposure and HLA in healthy donors. The primer mix had 60 Vbeta and 13 Jbeta primers. TCRdb's copy holds only in-frame clones and misses some; the assay was immunoSEQ multiplex PCR. This table lists approximately 80,000 clones. Sequences were obtained from PBMCs. The receptor source for this set is a woman aged 25 to 39 in good health and CMV-seronegative.

This rearrangement joins TRBV9 to TRBJ1-2, with 7 bases matching TRBD1. V lost 3 bases to trimming and J lost 3 bases; unmatched junction nucleotides: 11. This CDR3 is 16 amino acids long. Germline CDR1 reads SGDLS; CDR2 reads YYNGEE. This CDR3 reads CASSGRQGTADYGYTF. CDR3 coding DNA: TGTGCCAGCAGCGGACGACAGGGAACGGCTGACTATGGCTACACCTTC.

The chain links TRBV18 to TRBJ2-7; the match to TRBD2 covers 8 bases. From germline, CDR1 is KGHSH and CDR2 LQKENI. This CDR3 has 15 residues. Losses at the gene ends were 1 base for V and 3 bases for J; bases not matched to a gene: 5. The CDR3 sequence: CASSPRSGIFYEQYF. The CDR3 nucleotides read TGTGCCAGCTCACCACGTAGCGGGATTTTCTACGAGCAGTACTTC.

The V and J genes are TRBV25-1 and TRBJ2-3; 9 nucleotides align to TRBD1. This CDR3 contains 15 residues. J lost 8 bases, V lost 5 bases, and 11 bases had no gene match. Germline CDR1 and CDR2: MGHDK and SYGVNS. The CDR3 spells CASSLGGTGFGTQYF. As DNA, the CDR3 is TGTGCCAGCAGTTTGGGGGGGACAGGGTTTGGTACGCAGTATTTT.

The V gene is TRBV19, the J gene TRBJ1-6; 8 bases map to TRBD1. Germline V gene data show CDR1 as LNHDA and CDR2 as SQIVND (reference sequence). This CDR3 has 14 amino acids. With V trimmed by 1 base and J by 12 bases, 5 bases remained unmatched. The DNA of the CDR3 is TGTGCCAGTAGTATAGCCGGGACAGGAGGACCCCTCCACTTT. Translating gives CASSIAGTGGPLHF.

As to this clone: At one of its ends the junction is not consistent with the germline gene, which may arise from a read error. The DNA for the CDR3 is TGCGCCAGCAGCCAAGCCGGGACAGGGGGGACTGAAGATTTCTTT. Amino acids: CASSQAGTGGTEDFF. V is TRBV4-1 and J is TRBJ1-1, with 11 bases lining up with TRBD1. The CDR3 is made up of 15 amino acids. The germline gives CDR1 MGHRA, CDR2 YSYEKL.

V gene TRBV18 combines with J gene TRBJ1-1, with 8 bases matching TRBD1. CDR1 is KGHSH and CDR2 is LQKENI in the germline V gene. V lost 0 bases and J lost 0; bases outside the gene matches: 9. CDR3 length: 18 residues. CDR3 sequence: CASSPPRTGRGMNTEAFF. In DNA form, the CDR3 reads TGTGCCAGCTCACCACCGAGGACAGGGAGGGGGATGAACACTGAAGCTTTCTTT.

V and J are TRBV5-6 and TRBJ1-2, with D possibly matching TRBD1 (6 bases). CDR3 length: 14 residues. The germline V gene encodes CDR1 SGHDT and CDR2 YYEEEE. Trimming removed 1 base from V and 8 bases from J, with 15 bases in between. The CDR3 coding sequence is TGTGCCAGCAGCTTGAGTTTCAGGGGACGCGGCTACACCTTC. Its translation is CASSLSFRGRGYTF.

The V call is TRBV18, the J call TRBJ2-7, with TRBD2 identical over 9 bases. Germline CDR1 is KGHSH and CDR2 is LQKENI. CDR3 length: 14 amino acids. V shed 3 bases, J shed 3 bases, and the junction held 3 bases outside the gene matches. The CDR3 is CASSPSGRNYEQYF. The CDR3 region has the DNA TGTGCCAGCTCACCTAGCGGGAGAAACTACGAGCAGTACTTC.

CDR3: CASRHGQGHTGELFF. CDR3 coding DNA: TGTGCCAGCAGACACGGACAGGGGCACACCGGGGAGCTGTTTTTT. V gene TRBV5-6 combines with J gene TRBJ2-2; 9 positions agree with TRBD1. Looked up from germline, CDR1 is SGHDT and CDR2 is YYEEEE. Trimming took 5 bases from V and 3 from J; bases not matched to a gene: 5. The CDR3 runs 15 residues.

The J gene is TRBJ1-4, the V gene TRBV19, with D uncertain. Germline-derived CDR1 and CDR2 are LNHDA and SQIVND (reference sequence). This CDR3 spans 15 amino acids. V was clipped by 1 base and J by 2 bases, with 8 bases between them. CDR3 sequence reads: CASSIVNITNEKLFF. CDR3 sequence (DNA): TGTGCCAGTAGTATAGTGAACATCACTAATGAAAAACTGTTTTTT.

The chain has TRBV2 and TRBJ2-7; weak D call: TRBD1 (5 bases). Germline V lookup: CDR1 SNHLY, CDR2 FYNNEI. CDR3 size: 15 residues. Trimming shortened V by 2 bases and J by 2 bases, and 13 bases separated the two germline ends. The CDR3 DNA sequence: TGTGCCAGCAGTGAATGGGCAGTACAGGCCTACGAGCAGTACTTC. Translated, it gives CASSEWAVQAYEQYF.

V and J are TRBV6-1 and TRBJ1-4, with a possible D match to TRBD1 (5 bases). The CDR3 has 14 amino acids. The germline CDR1 and CDR2 sequences are MNHNS and SASEGT. V was pared by 4 bases and J by 4 bases, with 10 bases between. This chain's CDR3 is CASSVDRLNEKLFF. CDR3 coding DNA: TGTGCCAGCAGTGTAGACAGACTTAATGAAAAACTGTTTTTT.

This chain connects TRBV18 to TRBJ2-7, with 8 bases identical to TRBD1. CDR1 is KGHSH, CDR2 LQKENI, per germline. With 2 bases clipped from V and 3 bases from J, the junction kept 6 bases outside the gene matches. This CDR3 is 15 amino acids long. The CDR3 DNA is TGTGCCAGCTCACCAGGGGCAGGGGGCATCTACGAGCAGTACTTC. Its translation: CASSPGAGGIYEQYF.

This chain connects TRBV6-1 to TRBJ2-3, with no clear D. This CDR3 has 12 residues. The V and J ends lost 3 bases and 7 bases respectively, with 8 bases between them. The germline CDR1 and CDR2 sequences are MNHNS and SASEGT. The CDR3: CASSDYVNTQYF. CDR3 DNA sequence: TGTGCCAGCAGTGACTATGTCAATACGCAGTATTTT.

V usage is TRBV6-1 and J usage is TRBJ2-5; a weak D match, TRBD2 (7 bases). Germline assignment: CDR1 MNHNS and CDR2 SASEGT. CDR3 length: 16 residues. V lost 3 bases and J lost 5, with 19 bases in between. In DNA form, the CDR3 reads TGTGCCAGCAGTGACCTAACGAGGGGGGGCCAGGAGACCCAGTACTTC. Its protein product is CASSDLTRGGQETQYF.

The V gene is TRBV10-2, the J gene TRBJ2-7; TRBD1 is a possible D gene (6 bases). V was shortened by 3 bases and J by 4 bases, with 7 bases between the two germline ends. CDR3 size: 12 residues. Germline assignment: CDR1 WSHSY and CDR2 SAAADI. For the CDR3, the DNA is TGCGCCAGCAGTGACCAGGGGTACGAGCAGTACTTC. It encodes CASSDQGYEQYF.

This chain joins TRBV27 and TRBJ1-5; D uncertain. Germline V gene lookup returns CDR1 MNHEY and CDR2 SMNVEV (reference sequence). The CDR3 covers 14 residues. Trimming stripped 2 bases from V and 6 bases from J, with 11 bases between. The CDR3: CASSLHGEGQPQHF. The CDR3 DNA is TGTGCCAGCAGTTTACACGGGGAGGGTCAGCCCCAGCATTTT.

The gene calls are TRBV6-6 and TRBJ2-1; possibly TRBD1 for D (5 bases). This CDR3 contains 15 residues. Trimming removed 2 bases at V and 0 bases at J, with 8 bases between. Germline V lookup: CDR1 MNHNY, CDR2 SVGAGI (reference sequence). CDR3 sequence: CASSYRGSSYNEQFF. The CDR3 DNA follows: TGTGCCAGCAGTTACAGGGGCAGCTCCTACAATGAGCAGTTCTTC.